Listed here are 8 T cell receptor beta chains from one sample, sequenced in a study of blood T cell repertoires in COVID-19. The method was immunoSEQ multiplex PCR; TCRdb's version includes in-frame clones alone and lacks a portion of them. The sample records about 100,000 clones, approximately 93% being singletons. Sequencing was done on a sample of peripheral blood. These receptors were obtained from a man in his fifties or sixties with acute or convalescent COVID-19.

This chain links TRBV5-1 with TRBJ1-3, with 7 nucleotides matching TRBD1. CDR3 length: 16 amino acids. V shed 4 bases and J 0 bases; nucleotides not matched to a gene: 7. In germline, CDR1 is SGHRS, CDR2 YFSETQ. The CDR3 region is CASSTTGSSSGNTIYF. CDR3 coding DNA: TGCGCCAGCAGCACGACAGGGAGTAGCTCTGGAAACACCATATATTTT.

The chain employs TRBV2 and TRBJ2-2; 8 bases agree with TRBD1. V shed 2 bases, J shed 5 bases, and the junction held 4 bases outside the gene matches. The CDR3 runs to 15 residues. Germline V gives CDR1 SNHLY, CDR2 FYNNEI. CDR3 region: CASSEFQGATGELFF. For the CDR3, the DNA is TGTGCCAGCAGTGAATTTCAGGGGGCGACCGGGGAGCTGTTTTTT.

This clone occurred once. V usage is TRBV4-1 and J usage is TRBJ1-4; D call uncertain. Between the trimmed V and J ends, which lost 0 bases and 7 bases, there was a span of 3 bases. The germline V gene has CDR1 MGHRA and CDR2 YSYEKL. The CDR3 totals 12 residues. The CDR3 sequence: CASSQDGEKLFF. The CDR3 nucleotides are TGCGCCAGCAGCCAAGACGGTGAAAAACTGTTTTTT.

About this clone itself: The same CDR3 also results from other DNA sequences found in this sample. The rearrangement uses TRBV14 and TRBJ2-5, with D perhaps matching TRBD2 (6 bases). Trimming took 4 bases from V and 1 from J, leaving 7 bases between them. Germline CDR1 reads SGHDN; CDR2 reads FVKESK. The CDR3 runs to 13 residues. CDR3 in DNA: TGTGCCAGCAGCCGGGACTTCCAAGAGACCCAGTACTTC. It specifies CASSRDFQETQYF.

The chain carries TRBV5-1 and TRBJ2-3, with TRBD1 matching over 9 bases. Per the germline V gene, CDR1 is SGHRS and CDR2 is YFSETQ. V shed 1 base and J 3 bases; nucleotides not matched to a gene: 3. The CDR3 covers 15 residues. The CDR3 sequence: CASSLRGTGTDTQYF. The DNA of the CDR3 is TGCGCCAGCAGCTTGAGGGGGACAGGGACAGATACGCAGTATTTT.

The chain couples TRBV14 to TRBJ2-7; 7 positions agree with TRBD2. V dropped 5 bases and J dropped 6; count of bases not matched to a gene: 4. Germline values: CDR1 SGHDN, CDR2 FVKESK. The CDR3 runs 12 residues. The CDR3 DNA reads as TGTGCCAGCAGCAGGGAGGGAGGCGAGCAGTACGTC. Translation gives CASSREGGEQYV.

This clone appeared once. The chain is built from TRBV15 and TRBJ1-1; no firm D call. Trimming left V 0 bases short and J 4 bases short, with 9 bases between. This CDR3 is 14 amino acids long. Germline V gives CDR1 LNHNV, CDR2 YYDKDF (reference sequence). CDR3 residues: CATSRDRGSTEAFF. The CDR3 DNA is TGTGCCACCAGCAGAGATCGGGGTTCCACTGAAGCTTTCTTT.

The chain is built from TRBV19 and TRBJ2-3, with D maybe TRBD2 (5 bases). CDR1 LNHDA and CDR2 SQIVND come from the germline V gene (reference sequence). Trimming removed 7 bases at V and 1 base at J, with 6 bases between. The length of the CDR3 is 12 residues. The CDR3 DNA follows: TGTGCCAGTATGAGGGGCACAGATACGCAGTATTTT. Its protein is CASMRGTDTQYF.